Each of the 21 T cell receptor beta chains below was sequenced from the same sample in a study of cytomegalovirus exposure and HLA in healthy donors. It was with 60 Vbeta and 13 Jbeta primers that the PCR ran. Sequencing used immunoSEQ multiplex PCR; TCRdb keeps in-frame clones, though not all of them. The table lists 100,000 to 150,000 clones. Source material: PBMCs. The receptor source for this set is a man between 40 and 49 years old in good health and CMV-seronegative.

The chain recombines TRBV13 with TRBJ2-7, with D possibly TRBD1 on 5 matching bases. Trimming removed 5 bases at V and 1 base at J, with 12 bases between. This CDR3 contains 14 residues. The V gene's germline CDR1 is PRHDT and CDR2 FYEKMQ (reference sequence). The CDR3 bases are TGTGCCAGCAGCCCCAGGGATTCGTCCTACGAGCAGTACTTC. Amino acids: CASSPRDSSYEQYF.

J is TRBJ1-2 and V is TRBV5-5; a possible D gene is TRBD1 (6 bases). V lost 0 bases, J lost 4 bases, and 7 bases lay in between. The V gene's germline CDR1 is SGHKS and CDR2 YYEKEE (reference sequence). The CDR3 spans 13 residues. CDR3 loop: CASSLGTAYGYTF. CDR3 nucleotide sequence: TGTGCCAGCAGCTTGGGGACAGCCTATGGCTACACCTTC.

The V gene is TRBV29-1, the J gene TRBJ1-2; TRBD1 matches at 9 bases. This CDR3 has 13 residues. From germline, CDR1 is SQVTM and CDR2 ANQGSEA. V gave up 5 bases and J gave up 7 bases; unmatched junction bases: 8. The DNA for the CDR3 is TGCAGCGTTTGGGACAGGGTTGGCTCTGGCTACACCTTC. It encodes CSVWDRVGSGYTF.

The chain carries TRBV6-6 and TRBJ1-5, with a possible D match to TRBD1 (6 bases). This CDR3 has 16 residues. The V gene's germline CDR1 is MNHNY and CDR2 SVGAGI (reference sequence). The ends were cut back, 6 bases at V and 1 base at J, with 16 bases in the middle. CDR3 bases: TGTGCCAGCAGCGACCCCAGGACAGACAGCAATCAGCCCCAGCATTTT. The encoded protein is CASSDPRTDSNQPQHF.

V usage is TRBV19 and J usage is TRBJ1-5; 8 bases are shared with TRBD1. CDR1 and CDR2 (germline): LNHDA, SQIVND (reference sequence). V dropped 4 bases and J dropped 7; count of bases not matched to a gene: 6. This CDR3 region has 14 residues. CDR3 region: CASSSRGRGQPQHF. Here the CDR3 DNA reads TGTGCCAGTAGTAGCAGGGGGCGCGGACAGCCCCAGCATTTT.

The chain has TRBV11-2 and TRBJ2-7; 9 bases are a match to TRBD2. V was pared by 6 bases and J by 1 base, with 10 bases of the junction left unmatched. Germline CDR1 SGHAT, CDR2 FQNNGV. The CDR3 length is 16 residues. The CDR3 spells CASRSSGGRGSYEQYF. In DNA form, the CDR3 reads TGTGCCAGCAGATCCTCAGGCGGGAGGGGATCCTACGAGCAGTACTTC.

The rearrangement uses TRBV10-3 and TRBJ1-2, with TRBD1 matching over 8 bases. Germline CDR1 ENHRY, CDR2 SYGVKD. The CDR3 length is 13 residues. Germline trimming cut 8 bases from V and 3 bases from J; bases unmatched to any gene: 5. The CDR3 coding sequence is TGTGCCATCGGACAGGGAACGGACTATGGCTACACCTTC. Protein product: CAIGQGTDYGYTF.

The chain joins TRBV10-3 to TRBJ2-1; 10 bases are a match to TRBD2. The CDR3 length is 15 residues. The ends lost 6 bases at V and 5 bases at J; junction bases unmatched: 7. From germline, CDR1 is ENHRY and CDR2 SYGVKD. This chain's CDR3 is CAIRSSSGRHNEQFF. The DNA for the CDR3 is TGTGCCATCAGATCATCTAGCGGGAGACACAATGAGCAGTTCTTC.

The chain combines TRBV2 with TRBJ2-1, with a weak D call TRBD1 (6 bases). This CDR3 contains 12 residues. Trimming shortened V by 7 bases and J by 7 bases, and 11 bases separated the two germline ends. CDR1 is SNHLY and CDR2 is FYNNEI in the germline V gene. Written as DNA, the CDR3 is TGTGCCAGCAAGAACCAGGGGAATGAGCAGTTCTTC. As protein: CASKNQGNEQFF.

The rearrangement joins TRBV29-1 to TRBJ1-1; D gene unclear. The germline V and J ends were trimmed by 4 bases and 4 bases, with 10 bases remaining between them. The germline gives CDR1 SQVTM, CDR2 ANQGSEA. This CDR3 contains 12 residues. The CDR3: CSVGEEGTEAFF. The CDR3 nucleotides are TGCAGCGTTGGGGAGGAGGGCACTGAAGCTTTCTTT.

The gene calls are TRBV4-2 and TRBJ1-1; D unresolved. Trimming took off 0 bases at V and 5 bases at J, with 4 bases between the two ends. The CDR3 has 12 amino acids. CDR1 is LGHNA and CDR2 is YNFKEQ in the germline V gene. CDR3 coding DNA: TGTGCCAGCAGCCAAGACCGTACTGAAGCTTTCTTT. Protein sequence: CASSQDRTEAFF.

The chain couples TRBV7-8 to TRBJ2-7, with 11 bases lining up with TRBD1. Germline values: CDR1 SGHVS, CDR2 FQNEAQ. CDR3 size: 16 residues. With V trimmed by 8 bases and J by 5 bases, 14 bases remained unmatched. Written as DNA, the CDR3 is TGTGCCAGCCTCCCGACCGGGACAGGGGGATACCACGAGCAGTACTTC. Its translation is CASLPTGTGGYHEQYF.

The chain links TRBV7-9 to TRBJ2-3; TRBD2 is a possible D gene (6 bases). V lost 0 bases and J 3 bases, leaving 7 bases between the germline ends. Per the germline V gene, CDR1 is SEHNR and CDR2 is FQNEAQ (reference sequence). This CDR3 has 14 residues. CDR3 coding DNA: TGTGCCAGCAGCTTAGCGGGGGGTACAGATACGCAGTATTTT. Translating it yields CASSLAGGTDTQYF.

The J gene is TRBJ2-2, the V gene TRBV5-4, with 9 nucleotides matching TRBD1. This CDR3 comprises 16 residues. CDR1 is SGHNT, CDR2 YYREEE, per germline (reference sequence). With V trimmed by 0 bases and J by 7 bases, 7 bases remained unmatched. The CDR3 coding sequence is TGTGCCAGCAGCTTGGGTTTGGGACAGGGTATCGGGGAGCTGTTTTTT. Its protein product is CASSLGLGQGIGELFF. Together with reference TRBV5-4 and TRBJ2-2, the CDR3 gives the full variable domain: ETGVTQSPTHLIKTRGQQVTLRCSSQSGHNTVSWYQQALGQGPQFIFQYYREEENGRGNFPPRFSGLQFPNYSSELNVNALELDDSALYLCASSLGLGQGIGELFFGEGSRLTVL.

The V and J genes are TRBV30 and TRBJ2-2; 8 positions agree with TRBD1. CDR1 and CDR2 from the germline V gene are GTSNPN and SVGIG (reference sequence). The CDR3 contains 13 residues. J gave up 7 bases and V 5 bases, and 6 bases lay outside the gene matches. CDR3 region: CAWGQGGIGELFF. The CDR3 DNA reads TGTGCCTGGGGACAGGGAGGCATCGGGGAGCTGTTTTTT.

The J gene is TRBJ2-2, the V gene TRBV11-3; D uncertain. This CDR3 contains 13 residues. Trimming pared 7 bases from V and 6 bases from J, leaving 12 bases between. Looked up from germline, CDR1 is SGHNT and CDR2 is YENEEA. CDR3 sequence: CASIGSGAGELFF. In DNA form, the CDR3 reads TGTGCCAGCATCGGATCCGGAGCCGGGGAGCTGTTTTTT.

This chain uses TRBV5-1 with TRBJ2-7; 8 bases map to TRBD2. CDR1 is SGHRS and CDR2 is YFSETQ in the germline V gene. V lost 1 base, J lost 2 bases, and 5 bases stayed unmatched. The CDR3 has 15 amino acids. The CDR3 DNA reads TGCGCCAGCAGCTTGATGTCGGGAGGGCCCTACGAGCAGTACTTC. Protein: CASSLMSGGPYEQYF.

This chain joins TRBV6-1 and TRBJ2-5; D may be TRBD2 (6 bases). CDR1 and CDR2 from the germline V gene are MNHNS and SASEGT. The CDR3 covers 18 residues. V was pared by 1 base and J by 2 bases, with 20 bases between. CDR3 sequence (DNA): TGTGCCAGCAGTGAAGATCTACCCCCGGCAGGGACTCAAGAGACCCAGTACTTC. It encodes CASSEDLPPAGTQETQYF.

V gene TRBV5-1 combines with J gene TRBJ1-2, with a tentative D call TRBD1 (6 bases). The CDR3 spans 13 residues. Germline-derived CDR1 and CDR2 are SGHRS and YFSETQ. The V end lost 0 bases, the J end lost 3 bases, and 6 bases lay between the germline ends. CDR3 loop: CASSLAGDYGYTF. The CDR3 region has the DNA TGCGCCAGCAGCTTGGCAGGGGACTATGGCTACACCTTC.

This chain connects TRBV11-3 to TRBJ2-5; no definite D call. The CDR3 is 14 residues long. Germline V gives CDR1 SGHNT, CDR2 YENEEA. V was pared by 4 bases and J by 4 bases, with 13 bases between. The CDR3 spells CASSSVPERETQYF. The CDR3 DNA is TGTGCCAGCAGCTCGGTGCCCGAGCGAGAGACCCAGTACTTC.

The rearrangement uses TRBV5-1 and TRBJ2-1, with D possibly matching TRBD2 (5 bases). V was clipped by 5 bases and J by 14 bases, with 20 bases between them. The CDR3 has 13 amino acids. CDR1 is SGHRS, CDR2 YFSETQ, per germline. In nucleotides, the CDR3 is TGCGCCAGCAGTTCTAGCTGGGAGCCAAGGGAGTTCTTC. Translation gives CASSSSWEPREFF.